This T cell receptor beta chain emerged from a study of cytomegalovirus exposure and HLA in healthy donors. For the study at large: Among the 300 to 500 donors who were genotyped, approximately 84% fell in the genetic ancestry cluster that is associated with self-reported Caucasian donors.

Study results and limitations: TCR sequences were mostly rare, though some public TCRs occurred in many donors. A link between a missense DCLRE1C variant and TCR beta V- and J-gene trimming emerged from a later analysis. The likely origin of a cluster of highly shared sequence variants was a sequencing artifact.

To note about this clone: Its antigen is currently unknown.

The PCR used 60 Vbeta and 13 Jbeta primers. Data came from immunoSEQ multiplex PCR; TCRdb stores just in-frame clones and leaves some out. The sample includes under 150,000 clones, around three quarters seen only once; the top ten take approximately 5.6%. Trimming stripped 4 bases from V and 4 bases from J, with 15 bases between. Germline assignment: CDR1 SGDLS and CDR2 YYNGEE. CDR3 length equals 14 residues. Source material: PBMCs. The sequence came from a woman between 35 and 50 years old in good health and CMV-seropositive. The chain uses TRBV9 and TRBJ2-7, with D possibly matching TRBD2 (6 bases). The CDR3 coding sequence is TGTGCCAGCAGCACCGGGACTTCCCCGTACGAGCAGTACTTC. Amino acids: CASSTGTSPYEQYF.